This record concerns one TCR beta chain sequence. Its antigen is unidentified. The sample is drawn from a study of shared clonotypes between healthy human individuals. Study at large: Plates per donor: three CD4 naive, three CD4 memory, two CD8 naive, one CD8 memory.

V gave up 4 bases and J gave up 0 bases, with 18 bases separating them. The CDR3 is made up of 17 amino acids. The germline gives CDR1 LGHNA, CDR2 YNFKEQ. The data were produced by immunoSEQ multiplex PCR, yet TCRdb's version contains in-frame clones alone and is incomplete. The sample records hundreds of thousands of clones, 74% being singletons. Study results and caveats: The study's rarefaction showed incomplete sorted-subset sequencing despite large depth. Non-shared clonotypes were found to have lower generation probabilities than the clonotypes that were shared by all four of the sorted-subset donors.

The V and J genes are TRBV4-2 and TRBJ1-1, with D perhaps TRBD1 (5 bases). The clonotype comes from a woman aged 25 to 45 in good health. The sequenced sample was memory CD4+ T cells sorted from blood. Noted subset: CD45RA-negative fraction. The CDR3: CASSPISRGTMNTEAFF. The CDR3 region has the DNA TGTGCCAGCAGCCCGATCTCTAGGGGCACCATGAACACTGAAGCTTTCTTT.